This T cell receptor beta chain stems from a study of T cell repertoires in cytomegalovirus infection. Deletions cut 0 bases from V and 4 bases from J, with 15 bases between. This CDR3 spans 16 amino acids. In germline, CDR1 is SGHTA, CDR2 FQGNSA. TCRdb re-called the reads with MiXCR, one entry per CDR3 protein. The table shows 200,000 to 250,000 distinct CDR3 sequences, with roughly an eighth occurring only once. The table lists this clonotype with many counts. What it binds is unknown. Study-level points and caveats: Accumulated public TCR beta family frequency recognized individuals carrying CMV together with the relevant HLA.

The clonotype was recovered from a human donor in good health (CMV status not recorded). Some clones in this sample may be carry-over from other donors' samples. This chain links TRBV7-2 with TRBJ1-2; TRBD1 is a possible D gene (6 bases). Sequences were obtained from PBMCs. The CDR3 DNA reads TGTGCCAGCAGCTTAGCGGGACAAGTCGGTATCTATGGCTACACCTTC. It is translated as CASSLAGQVGIYGYTF.